This passage covers 28 T cell receptor beta chains from one sample sequenced in a study of CD8+ T cells in alopecia areata. Extracted RNA was reverse transcribed, and the resulting cDNA served as sequencing template. TCRdb's copy holds only in-frame clones and misses some; the assay was immunoSEQ multiplex PCR. The sample shows 150,000 to 200,000 clones, roughly three fifths of them seen only once. Specified treatment: oral pan-JAK inhibitor, 5-10 mg twice daily. The input for sequencing was CD4+ T cells sorted from blood, taken around week 50, from a patient treated with tofacitinib. The receptor source for this set is a human donor with alopecia areata.

The chain employs TRBV30 and TRBJ2-2; TRBD1 matches 9 bases. Trimming took 3 bases from V and 7 from J; bases not matched to a gene: 6. CDR3 size: 14 residues. Germline V gives CDR1 GTSNPN, CDR2 SVGIG (reference sequence). CDR3 DNA: TGTGCCTGGAGAAAACAGGGGGCTGACGGGGAGCTGTTTTTT. Amino acids: CAWRKQGADGELFF.

The J gene is TRBJ1-5, the V gene TRBV4-1, with TRBD1 identical over 8 bases. With 4 bases clipped from V and 6 bases from J, the junction kept 2 bases outside the gene matches. The CDR3 sequence is 13 residues long. The germline V gene encodes CDR1 MGHRA and CDR2 YSYEKL. The CDR3 spells CASSLGQGQPQHF. Here the CDR3 DNA reads TGCGCCAGCAGCCTTGGACAGGGTCAGCCCCAGCATTTT.

V gene TRBV13 combines with J gene TRBJ2-1, with D hard to call. Germline V gene lookup returns CDR1 PRHDT and CDR2 FYEKMQ (reference sequence). V was shortened by 5 bases and J by 5 bases, with 16 bases between the two germline ends. The CDR3 is 15 residues long. CDR3 bases: TGTGCCAGCAGCCATAATCTCGAGCTGGACAATGAGCAGTTCTTC. Its protein is CASSHNLELDNEQFF.

The rearrangement links TRBV5-1 to TRBJ2-7; TRBD1 or TRBD2 may be the D gene (5 bases each). The V gene lost 1 base and the J gene lost 0 bases, with 11 bases spanning the gap. Germline V lookup: CDR1 SGHRS, CDR2 YFSETQ. The CDR3 loop spans 15 amino acids. The CDR3 DNA sequence: TGCGCCAGCAGCTTGTCGGCAGGGAGCTCCTACGAGCAGTACTTC. It translates to CASSLSAGSSYEQYF.

The V gene is TRBV7-9, the J gene TRBJ2-7; 10 bases agree with TRBD2. The trim removed 1 base at V and 0 bases at J, leaving 6 bases unmatched. There are 17 residues in the CDR3. Germline CDR1 and CDR2: SEHNR and FQNEAQ (reference sequence). CDR3 region: CASSLGPGLADSYEQYF. The CDR3 DNA follows: TGTGCCAGCAGCTTAGGCCCTGGACTAGCGGACTCCTACGAGCAGTACTTC.

The rearrangement uses TRBV4-3 and TRBJ2-5; 8 bases map to TRBD2. The CDR3 sequence is 16 residues long. V shed 0 bases and J 5 bases; nucleotides not matched to a gene: 8. Per the germline V gene, CDR1 is LGHNA and CDR2 is YSLEER. DNA for the CDR3: TGCGCCAGCAGCCAAGATCCGGGGGGGGACTGGGAGACCCAGTACTTC. Amino acids: CASSQDPGGDWETQYF.

There are a few counts of this clone. This chain uses TRBV29-1 with TRBJ1-2; tentatively, D is TRBD1 (5 bases). The germline CDR1 and CDR2 sequences are SQVTM and ANQGSEA. The CDR3 has 13 residues. Trimming took off 6 bases at V and 1 base at J, with 12 bases between the two ends. In DNA form, the CDR3 reads TGCAGCGTACGACAGCCCGGTAACTATGGCTACACCTTC. Its protein product is CSVRQPGNYGYTF.

This clone occurred a few times. This rearrangement joins TRBV10-2 to TRBJ2-7; maybe TRBD2 (6 bases). Trimming took off 7 bases at V and 7 bases at J, with 20 bases between the two ends. CDR3 size: 14 residues. Germline V gene sequence: CDR1 WSHSY, CDR2 SAAADI. Written as DNA, the CDR3 is TGCGCCAGCACCTCTAGCGTGAGGGATCGGGAGCAGTACTTC. Amino acid sequence: CASTSSVRDREQYF.

The V call is TRBV4-3, the J call TRBJ2-3; D unresolved. The V gene lost 1 base and the J gene lost 6 bases, with 8 bases spanning the gap. Germline lookup yields CDR1 LGHNA and CDR2 YSLEER. This CDR3 region has 13 residues. The CDR3 sequence is CASSQGPRDTQYF. The CDR3 DNA is TGCGCCAGCAGCCAAGGGCCTAGGGATACGCAGTATTTT.

The rearrangement joins TRBV15 to TRBJ2-7; a possible D gene is TRBD1 (5 bases). CDR3 length: 19 residues. The germline V gene has CDR1 LNHNV and CDR2 YYDKDF (reference sequence). V was shortened by 0 bases and J by 1 base, with 22 bases between the two germline ends. CDR3 sequence reads: CATSRDHKGQWKNSYEQYF. The CDR3 DNA reads as TGTGCCACCAGCAGAGATCATAAGGGGCAATGGAAAAATTCCTACGAGCAGTACTTC.

This clone has a handful of counts. This chain links TRBV7-2 with TRBJ2-2; D might be TRBD2 (6 bases). Trimming shortened V by 4 bases and J by 3 bases, and 12 bases separated the two germline ends. CDR1 is SGHTA, CDR2 FQGNSA, per germline. The CDR3 is made up of 15 amino acids. In DNA form, the CDR3 reads TGTGCCAGCAGCTCACGTCCGGGGGACACCGGGGAGCTGTTTTTT. Translating it yields CASSSRPGDTGELFF.

The chain recombines TRBV27 with TRBJ2-2; 7 bases match TRBD2. From germline, CDR1 is MNHEY and CDR2 SMNVEV (reference sequence). V was clipped by 8 bases and J by 4 bases; unmatched bases: 7. The CDR3 is made up of 14 amino acids. The CDR3 region is CASDQRGFTGELFF. The CDR3 nucleotides read TGTGCCAGCGATCAGCGGGGATTCACCGGGGAGCTGTTTTTT.

The chain links TRBV4-1 to TRBJ2-5, with 15 bases matching TRBD2. Germline V gene lookup returns CDR1 MGHRA and CDR2 YSYEKL. The trim removed 4 bases at V and 5 bases at J, leaving 5 bases unmatched. The CDR3 is 16 amino acids. In DNA, the CDR3 is TGCGCCAGCAGCCCGGGACTAGCGGGGGGTCTGGAGACCCAGTACTTC. This translates into CASSPGLAGGLETQYF.

This clone showed up many times. The chain couples TRBV5-6 to TRBJ1-1; 7 nucleotides line up with TRBD1. V lost 4 bases to trimming and J lost 0 bases; unmatched junction nucleotides: 6. The CDR3 totals 15 residues. The germline V gene encodes CDR1 SGHDT and CDR2 YYEEEE. CDR3 bases: TGTGCCAGCAGCCCGGGACAGATAATGAACACTGAAGCTTTCTTT. Amino acids: CASSPGQIMNTEAFF.

CDR3 protein: CASSVSAPGELFF. The CDR3, as DNA: TGTGCCAGCAGTGTCTCAGCCCCCGGGGAGCTGTTTTTT. The chain employs TRBV2 and TRBJ2-2, with D unclear. V shed 4 bases and J shed 6 bases, with 9 bases lying between them. CDR3 length equals 13 residues. Germline V gene sequence: CDR1 SNHLY, CDR2 FYNNEI.

This clone appeared many times. J is TRBJ2-3 and V is TRBV6-6, with D perhaps TRBD1 (5 bases). The CDR3 consists of 14 residues. V was clipped by 7 bases and J by 0 bases, with 11 bases between them. Germline V gives CDR1 MNHNY, CDR2 SVGAGI (reference sequence). The CDR3 DNA follows: TGTGCCAGCAAGCAGGGAACTAGCACAGATACGCAGTATTTT. Translated, it gives CASKQGTSTDTQYF.

This clone was counted a few times. The gene calls are TRBV9 and TRBJ2-7, with D perhaps assigned TRBD1 or TRBD2 (5 bases each). From germline, CDR1 is SGDLS and CDR2 YYNGEE. Trimming took off 0 bases at V and 0 bases at J, with 10 bases between the two ends. The CDR3 runs to 15 residues. For the CDR3, the DNA is TGTGCCAGCAGCGTAGCTTGGGGGAGCTCCTACGAGCAGTACTTC. It is translated as CASSVAWGSSYEQYF.

This chain connects TRBV5-1 to TRBJ2-5; D gene ambiguous. Germline V gene lookup returns CDR1 SGHRS and CDR2 YFSETQ. The CDR3 runs 14 residues. Trimming removed 1 base at V and 0 bases at J, with 7 bases between. In nucleotides, the CDR3 is TGCGCCAGCAGCTTGAAGGCAAACCAAGAGACCCAGTACTTC. As protein: CASSLKANQETQYF.

The V gene is TRBV29-1, the J gene TRBJ1-4; D not resolved. This CDR3 region has 15 residues. Trimming removed 0 bases from V and 0 bases from J, with 8 bases in between. CDR1 and CDR2 from the germline V gene are SQVTM and ANQGSEA. This chain's CDR3 is CSVEDVRTTNEKLFF. CDR3 DNA sequence: TGCAGCGTTGAAGATGTCCGTACAACTAATGAAAAACTGTTTTTT.

This clone was detected only a few times. The chain joins TRBV30 to TRBJ1-2; unclear D gene. The CDR3 sequence is 13 residues long. V dropped 3 bases and J dropped 0 bases, with 8 bases sitting between them. Germline V gene lookup returns CDR1 GTSNPN and CDR2 SVGIG (reference sequence). The CDR3 loop is CAWSPVTNYGYTF. CDR3 bases: TGTGCCTGGAGCCCCGTAACTAACTATGGCTACACCTTC.

J is TRBJ2-3 and V is TRBV2; no clear D. This CDR3 contains 16 residues. Per germline, CDR1 SNHLY and CDR2 FYNNEI. Trimming pared 4 bases from V and 6 bases from J, leaving 20 bases between. CDR3 region: CASSGRLSPPSDTQYF. CDR3 bases: TGTGCCAGCAGTGGTCGATTATCTCCCCCGTCGGATACGCAGTATTTT. The full variable domain, with the rest looked up from reference TRBV2 and TRBJ2-3, is EPEVTQTPSHQVTQMGQEVILRCVPISNHLYFYWYRQILGQKVEFLVSFYNNEISEKSEIFDDQFSVERPDGSNFTLKIRSTKLEDSAMYFCASSGRLSPPSDTQYFGPGTRLTVL.

This clone was recorded only once. The V call is TRBV11-2, the J call TRBJ2-1; D ambiguous. CDR1 and CDR2 from the germline V gene are SGHAT and FQNNGV. The length of the CDR3 is 12 residues. V was cut by 3 bases and J by 5 bases, with 5 bases left in between. The CDR3 here is CASSFTNNEQFF. The CDR3 region has the DNA TGTGCCAGCAGCTTCACCAACAATGAGCAGTTCTTC. The full variable domain, its missing parts supplied by reference TRBV11-2 and TRBJ2-1, is EAGVAQSPRYKIIEKRQSVAFWCNPISGHATLYWYQQILGQGPKLLIQFQNNGVVDDSQLPKDRFSAERLKGVDSTLKIQPAKLEDSAVYLCASSFTNNEQFFGPGTRLTVL.

This rearrangement joins TRBV6-1 to TRBJ2-5; a weak D match, TRBD1 (5 bases). In germline, CDR1 is MNHNS, CDR2 SASEGT. The CDR3 consists of 16 residues. V lost 4 bases to trimming and J lost 1 base, with 16 bases between them. CDR3 amino acids: CASSARRDRLQETQYF. The DNA of the CDR3 is TGTGCCAGCAGTGCACGCCGTGACAGACTCCAAGAGACCCAGTACTTC.

The genes are TRBV29-1 and TRBJ2-3; 12 positions match TRBD2. V lost 7 bases to trimming and J lost 4 bases; unmatched junction nucleotides: 6. This CDR3 is 14 amino acids long. CDR1 and CDR2 from the germline V gene are SQVTM and ANQGSEA. The chain's CDR3 is CSAERLAGADTQYF. In DNA, the CDR3 is TGCAGCGCAGAAAGACTAGCGGGGGCAGATACGCAGTATTTT.

This clone was observed a handful of times. This sequence joins TRBV4-3 and TRBJ2-2; 8 bases agree with TRBD2. This CDR3 comprises 14 residues. Trimming took 4 bases from V and 6 from J; bases not matched to a gene: 4. Germline-derived CDR1 and CDR2 are LGHNA and YSLEER. In nucleotides, the CDR3 is TGCGCCAGCAGCCCGGGGGGGGGCCCCGGGGAGCTGTTTTTT. This codes for CASSPGGGPGELFF.

This CDR3 reads CSVTGLAVTEAFF. CDR3 bases: TGCAGCGTGACAGGTCTGGCTGTGACTGAAGCTTTCTTT. The chain has TRBV29-1 and TRBJ1-1, with TRBD1 as a possible D gene (6 bases). Trimming stripped 6 bases from V and 5 bases from J, with 16 bases between. Germline-derived CDR1 and CDR2 are SQVTM and ANQGSEA. There are 13 residues in the CDR3.

The J gene is TRBJ1-5, the V gene TRBV9; no definite D call. The CDR3 runs to 14 residues. Trimming cost V 2 bases and J 1 base, with 7 bases left between them. Germline V lookup: CDR1 SGDLS, CDR2 YYNGEE. CDR3 sequence (DNA): TGTGCCAGCAGCGTCTCAGCGAGCAATCAGCCCCAGCATTTT. Encoded protein: CASSVSASNQPQHF.

The chain has TRBV5-1 and TRBJ2-5; a possible D gene is TRBD2 (6 bases). Germline CDR1 reads SGHRS; CDR2 reads YFSETQ. Trimming removed 3 bases from V and 1 base from J, with 13 bases in between. The CDR3 is 15 amino acids. CDR3 nucleotides: TGCGCCAGCAGCTCCATGGCGGGGATCCAAGAGACCCAGTACTTC. It specifies CASSSMAGIQETQYF. Full variable domain (outside the CDR3, taken from reference TRBV5-1 and TRBJ2-5): KAGVTQTPRYLIKTRGQQVTLSCSPISGHRSVSWYQQTPGQGLQFLFEYFSETQRNKGNFPGRFSGRQFSNSRSEMNVSTLELGDSALYLCASSSMAGIQETQYFGPGTRLLVL.